The next 30 T cell receptor beta chains were all read from a single sample in a study of cytomegalovirus exposure and HLA in healthy donors. Use of 60 Vbeta and 13 Jbeta primers characterized the PCR. The assay was immunoSEQ multiplex PCR, and TCRdb's table has in-frame clones only and misses some. The sample lists about 210,000 clones; about 80% were seen once. The specimen sequenced was PBMCs. The receptors come from a man aged 40-50 years in good health and CMV-seropositive.

This clone was detected a few times. CDR3 in amino acids: CASSSPLGGNGYTF. DNA for the CDR3: TGTGCCAGCAGCTCACCCCTCGGAGGCAATGGCTACACCTTC. The chain has TRBV7-9 and TRBJ1-2, with D hard to call. The CDR3 has 14 amino acids. Germline V CDR1 and CDR2: SEHNR, FQNEAQ (reference sequence). The V end lost 4 bases, the J end lost 6 bases, and 15 bases lay between the germline ends.

The chain links TRBV30 to TRBJ2-3; tentative D call: TRBD2 (6 bases). The V end lost 3 bases, the J end lost 3 bases, and 13 bases lay between the germline ends. CDR1 is GTSNPN, CDR2 SVGIG, per germline (reference sequence). This CDR3 is built from 14 residues. CDR3 in DNA: TGTGCCTGGAGGTTCGGGAGTCGGACAGATACGCAGTATTTT. Translating it yields CAWRFGSRTDTQYF.

In the case of this clone: The sample carries other DNA sequences with the same CDR3. The chain recombines TRBV29-1 with TRBJ1-2, with D possibly TRBD1 on 5 matching bases. V shed 2 bases and J shed 4 bases, with 8 bases lying between them. Germline lookup yields CDR1 SQVTM and CDR2 ANQGSEA. CDR3 length: 12 amino acids. Written as DNA, the CDR3 is TGCAGCGTTGAAATAGGGGCCTATGGCTACACCTTC. This translates into CSVEIGAYGYTF.

The CDR3 loop reads CASSLSFMNTEAFF. The CDR3 nucleotides read TGTGCCAGCAGCTTAAGCTTCATGAACACTGAAGCTTTCTTT. The genes are TRBV7-9 and TRBJ1-1; D is unclear. The V and J ends lost 2 bases and 0 bases respectively, with 7 bases between them. Looked up from germline, CDR1 is SEHNR and CDR2 is FQNEAQ (reference sequence). This CDR3 has 14 amino acids.

The rearrangement links TRBV9 to TRBJ2-1, with 8 nucleotides matching TRBD2. Germline V CDR1 and CDR2: SGDLS, YYNGEE. The CDR3 spans 15 residues. With V trimmed by 0 bases and J by 2 bases, 1 base remained unmatched. CDR3 sequence reads: CASSVGTSPYNEQFF. The CDR3 nucleotides read TGTGCCAGCAGCGTAGGGACTAGCCCCTACAATGAGCAGTTCTTC.

The chain combines TRBV7-9 with TRBJ2-1, with 7 positions matching TRBD2. Germline loops: CDR1 SEHNR, CDR2 FQNEAQ (reference sequence). The CDR3 has 11 residues. V was clipped by 8 bases and J by 8 bases; unmatched bases: 3. The CDR3 DNA follows: TGTGCCAGCGGCCGGGGGGATGAGCAGTTCTTC. This gives the protein CASGRGDEQFF. Drawing the rest from reference TRBV7-9 and TRBJ2-1, the complete variable domain is DTGVSQNPRHKITKRGQNVTFRCDPISEHNRLYWYRQTLGQGPEFLTYFQNEAQLEKSRLLSDRFSAERPKGSFSTLEIQRTEQGDSAMYLCASGRGDEQFFGPGTRLTVL.

This chain joins TRBV7-8 and TRBJ2-7, with D maybe TRBD2 (6 bases). This CDR3 is 14 amino acids long. Trimming took 0 bases from V and 5 from J, leaving 11 bases between them. Germline CDR1 and CDR2: SGHVS and FQNEAQ. The DNA of the CDR3 is TGTGCCAGCAGCTTAGCACGGGAGCGAGACGAGCAGTACTTC. It codes for CASSLARERDEQYF.

This chain joins TRBV6-5 and TRBJ2-7, with 11 positions matching TRBD1. This CDR3 region has 14 residues. Germline CDR1 and CDR2: MNHEY and SVGAGI. V shed 5 bases and J 7 bases; nucleotides not matched to a gene: 7. The CDR3 DNA reads as TGTGCCAGCAGTCTAGGACAGGGGGCTTCAGAGCAGTACTTC. Translating it yields CASSLGQGASEQYF.

The V and J genes are TRBV30 and TRBJ1-2; 10 nucleotides agree with TRBD1. The V gene end was trimmed by 4 bases and the J gene end by 2 bases; junction bases not matched to a gene: 4. Germline V gives CDR1 GTSNPN, CDR2 SVGIG (reference sequence). This CDR3 has 14 amino acids. In nucleotides, the CDR3 is TGTGCCTGGACCAGGGACAGGGGAAACTATGGCTACACCTTC. Its protein product is CAWTRDRGNYGYTF.

The chain recombines TRBV30 with TRBJ2-2, with TRBD1 matching 10 bases. The CDR3 runs to 14 residues. Germline CDR1 GTSNPN, CDR2 SVGIG (reference sequence). V lost 1 base, J lost 5 bases, and 1 base stayed unmatched. This chain's CDR3 is CAWSGQGATGELFF. The CDR3 nucleotides are TGTGCCTGGAGTGGACAGGGGGCTACCGGGGAGCTGTTTTTT.

J is TRBJ1-5 and V is TRBV11-2, with D perhaps matching TRBD1 (6 bases). This CDR3 spans 15 amino acids. In germline, CDR1 is SGHAT, CDR2 FQNNGV. The V gene lost 0 bases and the J gene lost 4 bases, with 10 bases spanning the gap. Here the CDR3 DNA reads TGTGCCAGCAGCTTAGATCAGGGGTGGAATCAGCCCCAGCATTTT. Protein: CASSLDQGWNQPQHF.

V and J are TRBV27 and TRBJ2-2, with 7 bases lining up with TRBD2. The length of the CDR3 is 18 residues. Per the germline V gene, CDR1 is MNHEY and CDR2 is SMNVEV (reference sequence). Trimming cost V 8 bases and J 0 bases; bases outside gene matches: 15. The CDR3 is CASGRPSSGVANTGELFF. CDR3 nucleotide sequence: TGTGCCAGCGGCCGACCTTCTAGCGGAGTCGCGAACACCGGGGAGCTGTTTTTT.

This clone was counted only a few times. V gene TRBV6-5 combines with J gene TRBJ2-1; D uncertain. The CDR3 is 11 amino acids. CDR1 and CDR2 (germline): MNHEY, SVGAGI. V lost 2 bases to trimming and J lost 9 bases, with 5 bases between them. CDR3 nucleotides: TGTGCCAGCAGTTACGGGCGTGAGCAGTTCTTC. It is translated as CASSYGREQFF.

J is TRBJ2-2 and V is TRBV11-2, with 9 bases identical to TRBD1. V gave up 5 bases and J gave up 5 bases; unmatched junction bases: 6. CDR3 length: 15 residues. Germline CDR1 SGHAT, CDR2 FQNNGV. CDR3 amino acids: CASSRTGGETGELFF. The DNA of the CDR3 is TGTGCCAGCAGCCGAACAGGGGGCGAGACCGGGGAGCTGTTTTTT.

This chain uses TRBV19 with TRBJ1-1; D uncertain. The CDR3 extends over 11 amino acids. V lost 8 bases to trimming and J lost 1 base, with 5 bases between them. Germline CDR1 reads LNHDA; CDR2 reads SQIVND (reference sequence). The CDR3 bases are TGTGCCAGTTGCAGGAACACTGAAGCTTTCTTT. Protein sequence: CASCRNTEAFF.

J is TRBJ2-3 and V is TRBV4-1; 11 bases map to TRBD2. Germline V gene sequence: CDR1 MGHRA, CDR2 YSYEKL. Unmatched junction bases numbered 3, after V lost 4 bases and J lost 0 bases. This CDR3 spans 16 amino acids. The CDR3 DNA follows: TGCGCCAGCAGCCCTCGGACTAGCGGGAGCACAGATACGCAGTATTTT. Encoded protein: CASSPRTSGSTDTQYF.

The chain employs TRBV5-1 and TRBJ1-2; TRBD1 matches 9 bases. The CDR3 covers 16 residues. The V gene end was trimmed by 3 bases and the J gene end by 2 bases; junction bases not matched to a gene: 8. The germline V gene has CDR1 SGHRS and CDR2 YFSETQ. CDR3: CASSSSVQGANYGYTF. CDR3 DNA: TGCGCCAGCAGCTCTTCCGTACAGGGGGCAAACTATGGCTACACCTTC.

The V call is TRBV5-5, the J call TRBJ2-3; a weak D match, TRBD2 (7 bases). The CDR3 runs to 14 residues. The germline V gene encodes CDR1 SGHKS and CDR2 YYEKEE (reference sequence). V was shortened by 0 bases and J by 5 bases, with 10 bases between the two germline ends. The CDR3, as DNA: TGTGCCAGCAGCTTGGGGGGGGGCATAGATACGCAGTATTTT. Protein: CASSLGGGIDTQYF.

This clone showed up just once. The rearrangement uses TRBV5-1 and TRBJ2-7; D remains ambiguous. Germline lookup yields CDR1 SGHRS and CDR2 YFSETQ. This CDR3 has 14 residues. Trimming pared 4 bases from V and 2 bases from J, leaving 13 bases between. The CDR3: CASSPSGTPYEQYV. CDR3 DNA sequence: TGCGCCAGCAGCCCATCGGGTACCCCCTACGAGCAGTACGTC.

To note about this clone: This sample also contains other DNA sequences that code for the same CDR3. This sequence joins TRBV14 and TRBJ2-7; 8 nucleotides match TRBD2. The length of the CDR3 is 14 residues. Germline V gene lookup returns CDR1 SGHDN and CDR2 FVKESK. Trimming cost V 4 bases and J 2 bases; bases outside gene matches: 4. CDR3 protein: CASSPGLAAYEQYV. The CDR3 region has the DNA TGTGCCAGCAGCCCCGGACTAGCCGCCTACGAGCAGTACGTC.

V gene TRBV10-1 combines with J gene TRBJ2-1, with TRBD2 matching 8 bases. CDR3 size: 14 residues. CDR1 and CDR2 (germline): WNHNN, SYGVQD (reference sequence). V trimming: 4 bases; J trimming: 4 bases; junction bases outside the gene matches: 3. Here the CDR3 reads CASSAGGTYNEQFF. The CDR3 bases are TGCGCCAGCAGTGCGGGGGGGACTTACAATGAGCAGTTCTTC.

The chain employs TRBV7-9 and TRBJ2-1, with TRBD2 matching 11 bases. The CDR3 length is 15 residues. Germline V gene lookup returns CDR1 SEHNR and CDR2 FQNEAQ (reference sequence). V lost 4 bases to trimming and J lost 6 bases; unmatched junction nucleotides: 5. The CDR3 here is CASSSRLAGLNEQFF. The CDR3 DNA reads as TGTGCCAGCAGCTCCCGACTAGCGGGACTCAATGAGCAGTTCTTC.

The V call is TRBV7-2, the J call TRBJ2-4; 7 nucleotides agree with TRBD2. The CDR3 totals 15 residues. The germline V gene has CDR1 SGHTA and CDR2 FQGNSA. With 5 bases clipped from V and 1 base from J, the junction kept 5 bases outside the gene matches. CDR3 sequence: CASSPPSGAKNIQYF. DNA for the CDR3: TGTGCCAGCAGCCCTCCTAGCGGTGCCAAAAACATTCAGTACTTC. The full variable domain, rest sourced from reference TRBV7-2 and TRBJ2-4, is GAGVSQSPSNKVTEKGKDVELRCDPISGHTALYWYRQSLGQGLEFLIYFQGNSAPDKSGLPSDRFSAERTGGSVSTLTIQRTQQEDSAVYLCASSPPSGAKNIQYFGAGTRLSVL.

This sequence joins TRBV7-9 and TRBJ1-1; the D gene is possibly TRBD1 (5 bases). The CDR3 has 16 amino acids. CDR1 is SEHNR, CDR2 FQNEAQ, per germline (reference sequence). V was trimmed by 2 bases and J by 0 bases, leaving 13 bases between them. The CDR3 sequence is CASSLLVGALNTEAFF. CDR3 in DNA: TGTGCCAGCAGCTTACTAGTTGGGGCATTGAACACTGAAGCTTTCTTT. The entire variable domain, with the rest obtained from reference TRBV7-9 and TRBJ1-1, is as follows: DTGVSQNPRHKITKRGQNVTFRCDPISEHNRLYWYRQTLGQGPEFLTYFQNEAQLEKSRLLSDRFSAERPKGSFSTLEIQRTEQGDSAMYLCASSLLVGALNTEAFFGQGTRLTVV.

This clone was recorded many times. This CDR3 reads CASSKEVTGALRGYTF. In DNA, the CDR3 is TGTGCCAGCAGCAAAGAGGTTACAGGGGCACTACGGGGCTACACCTTC. This chain joins TRBV21-1 and TRBJ1-2; the D call TRBD1 from the table was never checked on the DNA. TRBV21-1 is noted as a pseudogene. This CDR3 comprises 16 residues.

The genes are TRBV5-6 and TRBJ2-7, with TRBD2 as a possible D gene (5 bases). V lost 0 bases and J lost 4, with 11 bases in between. This CDR3 has 14 residues. Germline V lookup: CDR1 SGHDT, CDR2 YYEEEE. This chain's CDR3 is CASSLVGKRYEQYV. The CDR3 DNA reads as TGTGCCAGCAGCTTGGTCGGGAAGAGATACGAGCAGTACGTC.

The chain has TRBV6-5 and TRBJ2-7; 11 positions agree with TRBD1. The CDR3 runs to 13 residues. The V and J ends lost 8 bases and 1 base, in that order; junction bases with no gene match: 1. CDR1 and CDR2 (germline): MNHEY, SVGAGI. The CDR3 here is CASRDRGSYEQYV. The CDR3 DNA follows: TGTGCCAGCCGGGACAGGGGGTCCTACGAGCAGTACGTC.

The chain combines TRBV9 with TRBJ2-1, with D perhaps matching TRBD2 (6 bases). Germline V gene data show CDR1 as SGDLS and CDR2 as YYNGEE. The CDR3 has 19 residues. V shed 3 bases and J shed 6 bases, with 28 bases lying between them. In DNA form, the CDR3 reads TGTGCCAGCAGCGCATCCCGCGGGACCGGGACCCGGCGCGGCAATGAGCAGTTCTTC. Amino acid sequence: CASSASRGTGTRRGNEQFF.

This clone occurred a few times. This same CDR3 is encoded by further DNA sequences in the sample. The chain joins TRBV5-1 to TRBJ1-5, with D maybe TRBD1 (5 bases). This CDR3 spans 16 amino acids. Trimming took off 4 bases at V and 0 bases at J, with 14 bases between the two ends. The germline V gene encodes CDR1 SGHRS and CDR2 YFSETQ. The CDR3 here is CASSPGHGDSNQPQHF. Here the CDR3 DNA reads TGCGCCAGCAGCCCTGGACACGGCGATAGCAATCAGCCCCAGCATTTT.

This clone appeared once. The CDR3 reads CASSVVSGFYNEQFF. The CDR3 region has the DNA TGTGCCAGCAGCGTAGTTAGCGGATTCTACAATGAGCAGTTCTTC. The rearrangement links TRBV9 to TRBJ2-1; a weak D match, TRBD2 (6 bases). This CDR3 comprises 15 residues. V lost 0 bases and J lost 3, with 10 bases in between. Germline V lookup: CDR1 SGDLS, CDR2 YYNGEE.